This T cell receptor (beta chain) is drawn from a study of T cells in placental villitis. With regard to the full study: Placental TCR-beta repertoires were compared across villitis of unknown etiology, gestational-age-matched unaffected controls, and infectious villitis in order to test an allograft-versus-infection hypothesis. Overall results and qualifications from the work: CMV-specific clone frequencies were lower in villitis of unknown etiology than in infectious CMV cases (roughly 0.001 vs 0.011), and villitis of unknown etiology did not differ from controls on this measure. With bulk tissue sequencing, helper, regulatory or cytotoxic T cells could not be distinguished, nor could maternal versus fetal T cells, and gamma-delta receptors were excluded. Because the paraffin blocks included small amounts of decidua, some of the captured T cells, particularly in controls, may have been decidual rather than villous infiltrates.

Concerning this clone: Its antigen remains undetermined. Base qualities are not provided; no much larger clone lies one nucleotide away.

Five infectious villitis placentae, four with confirmed cytomegalovirus and one with Toxoplasma gondii, were included and were not matched to other groups. The mothers in the infectious villitis group were younger, carried smaller fetuses, and either delivered preterm or experienced intrauterine demise in two cases. Placentae were collected after delivery and examined grossly and histologically before archival tissue was selected. Five 10-micron scrolls were cut from each FFPE block, and DNA was isolated using the AllPrep DNA/RNA FFPE Tissue kit. NanoDrop was used to check DNA concentration and purity, and a Bioanalyzer was used to assess RNA quality. Amplification of TCR-beta CDR3 regions from genomic DNA was performed with the immunoSEQ v4 bias-controlled multiplex PCR assay, which was run blinded to group allocation. Reference gene primers were added alongside TCR-beta primers to estimate nucleated cell and T cell quantities per sample. Sequencing of the libraries was performed on an Illumina MiSeq with a 100-cycle paired-end protocol. The paper's data handling went like this. The immunoSEQ Analyzer software was used to calculate diversity and richness, with richness measured by iChao1 and clonality based on Pielou evenness and Shannon diversity (range 0-1, where higher values mean less diversity). CDR3 amino acid sequences together with their V/J genes were searched in VDJdb for CMV, EBV and influenza A specificities using confidence 3 and substitution 2. The Morisita-Horn index was used to assess how much TCR-beta amino acid clonotypes overlapped between the villitis of unknown etiology, infectious villitis and control repertoires. Held by TCRdb, this immuneACCESS table contains in-frame sequences only and omits some clones. Under half of the omission traces to an unresolved V gene where checked; the cause of the rest is unknown. The V and J calls and the clone size are those of that table, but D and trimming were determined from the DNA. This sample comprises around 3,000 clones, about 70% of them detected only once. The ten largest clones capture roughly 15% of the sample.

The CDR3 has 13 amino acids, counting the end cysteine and phenylalanine. Only the CDR3 part of the read is kept: 39 bases, read in frame from the first base. The junction carries 8 bases between V and J, which are trimmed by 0 bases and 5 bases respectively. The germline V gene sets CDR1 to SGDLS and CDR2 to YYNGEE. The chain couples TRBV9 to TRBJ1-1; no D gene can be assigned with confidence. The sequencing input was placental tissue containing maternal and fetal cells. The source is a human patient with infectious villitis; the placental T cells may come from both mother and fetus. The CDR3 reads as follows: CASSVGTATEAFF. The DNA reads as follows: TGTGCCAGCAGCGTAGGTACAGCGACTGAAGCTTTCTTT.